Presented here are 20 T cell receptor beta chains from one specimen sequenced in a study of blood T cell repertoires in COVID-19 (dated by TCRdb to 2020 to 2022). Library generation was performed with the immunoSEQ multiplex PCR assay. In its TCRdb copy, this immuneACCESS table keeps in-frame sequences only and misses some clones. Where compared with another copy, unresolved V genes explain less than half of these, and the others have no known cause. In this sample the table shows fewer than 300,000 clones, 80% to 85% of which occur a single time. The leading ten clones occupy 5% of the sample. Material: PBMCs or T cells enriched from blood (not recorded which). The origin of the receptors is a middle-aged man who had been exposed to COVID-19.

CDR3 coding DNA: TGTGCCAGCGGTCGGGAGATTAACTCACCCCTCCACTTT. This translates into CASGREINSPLHF. The V call is TRBV27, the J call TRBJ1-6, with no clear D. The V gene's germline CDR1 is MNHEY and CDR2 SMNVEV (reference sequence). The CDR3 contains 13 residues. The V gene lost 8 bases and the J gene lost 10 bases, with 15 bases spanning the gap.

The chain is built from TRBV18 and TRBJ2-1, with D maybe TRBD2 (5 bases). Germline values: CDR1 KGHSH, CDR2 LQKENI. The CDR3 extends over 13 amino acids. The germline V and J ends were trimmed by 5 bases and 7 bases, with 12 bases remaining between them. For the CDR3, the DNA is TGTGCCAGCTCAGAGGACTTAAAAAATGAGCAGTTCTTC. The encoded protein is CASSEDLKNEQFF.

The rearrangement links TRBV24-1 to TRBJ2-3; D not certain. CDR1 and CDR2 (germline): KGHDR, SFDVKD. The CDR3 consists of 11 residues. V was clipped by 7 bases and J by 6 bases, with 7 bases between them. The chain's CDR3 is CATSSRDTQYF. CDR3 nucleotides: TGTGCCACCAGCTCCAGGGATACGCAGTATTTT.

This chain joins TRBV11-2 and TRBJ1-2; perhaps TRBD1 as D (6 bases). CDR1 and CDR2 from the germline V gene are SGHAT and FQNNGV. The CDR3 consists of 14 residues. V was shortened by 2 bases and J by 7 bases, with 14 bases between the two germline ends. CDR3 loop: CASSLTRGPAGYTF. CDR3 nucleotide sequence: TGTGCCAGCAGCTTAACGCGGGGGCCGGCTGGCTACACCTTC.

The chain carries TRBV7-2 and TRBJ1-6; D gene unclear. V was trimmed by 1 base and J by 6 bases, leaving 7 bases between them. The germline V gene encodes CDR1 SGHTA and CDR2 FQGNSA. The CDR3 has 14 amino acids. The CDR3 reads CASSLGHSNSPLHF. The CDR3, as DNA: TGTGCCAGCAGCTTAGGCCACAGTAATTCACCCCTCCACTTT.

This chain connects TRBV3-1 (or the pseudogene TRBV3-2) to TRBJ1-3; D is undetermined. Germline V gives CDR1 LGHDT, CDR2 YNNKEL (reference sequence). The CDR3 is 14 amino acids. V was shortened by 3 bases and J by 0 bases, with 6 bases between the two germline ends. CDR3 protein: CASSHTGSGNTIYF. The CDR3, as DNA: TGTGCCAGCAGCCATACGGGCTCTGGAAACACCATATATTTT.

This chain uses TRBV3-1 (or the pseudogene TRBV3-2) with TRBJ1-2; 9 bases line up with TRBD1. Germline V lookup: CDR1 LGHDT, CDR2 YNNKEL (reference sequence). V trimming: 3 bases; J trimming: 5 bases; junction bases outside the gene matches: 7. The CDR3 has 15 amino acids. The CDR3 spells CASSQAGQGLYGYTF. The CDR3, as DNA: TGTGCCAGCAGCCAGGCTGGACAGGGGCTATATGGCTACACCTTC.

J is TRBJ1-2 and V is TRBV28; weak D call: TRBD1 (5 bases). Between the trimmed V and J ends, which lost 8 bases and 4 bases, there was a span of 11 bases. The germline V gene encodes CDR1 MDHEN and CDR2 SYDVKM. The CDR3 extends over 12 amino acids. In nucleotides, the CDR3 is TGTGCCAGCGGACAAGAGAGCTATGGCTACACCTTC. This gives the protein CASGQESYGYTF.

This chain uses TRBV27 with TRBJ2-2; D is unresolved. The CDR3 runs to 13 residues. V dropped 8 bases and J dropped 4 bases, with 11 bases sitting between them. The germline V gene has CDR1 MNHEY and CDR2 SMNVEV (reference sequence). This chain's CDR3 is CASPPSGTGELFF. The CDR3 bases are TGTGCCAGCCCGCCCTCGGGCACCGGGGAGCTGTTTTTT.

CDR3 sequence (DNA): TGTGCCAGCACCCCTTTCGGGGACATAGAAACTGAAGCTTTCTTT. Translating gives CASTPFGDIETEAFF. The V call is TRBV25-1, the J call TRBJ1-1; the D gene is possibly TRBD1 (6 bases). Germline loops: CDR1 MGHDK, CDR2 SYGVNS. CDR3 length: 15 residues. The ends were cut back, 7 bases at V and 5 bases at J, with 20 bases in the middle.

This clone was detected a few times. The chain joins TRBV19 to TRBJ2-3; possibly TRBD2 for D (6 bases). Germline V gene lookup returns CDR1 LNHDA and CDR2 SQIVND (reference sequence). The V end lost 7 bases, the J end lost 4 bases, and 21 bases lay between the germline ends. CDR3 size: 16 residues. In nucleotides, the CDR3 is TGTGCCAGTATCGACCCCCGAGGGAGGCTCCCAGATACGCAGTATTTT. This gives the protein CASIDPRGRLPDTQYF.

This chain uses TRBV6-5 with TRBJ2-5; tentative D call: TRBD2 (5 bases). Looked up from germline, CDR1 is MNHEY and CDR2 is SVGAGI. The CDR3 covers 15 residues. V shed 4 bases and J shed 5 bases, with 17 bases lying between them. The CDR3 protein is CASSSQLPSRETQYF. As DNA, the CDR3 is TGTGCCAGCAGTTCCCAGTTACCTAGCCGCGAGACCCAGTACTTC.

The chain recombines TRBV4-1 with TRBJ1-1; a weak D match, TRBD1 (5 bases). The length of the CDR3 is 14 residues. V was trimmed by 1 base and J by 6 bases, leaving 12 bases between them. CDR1 MGHRA and CDR2 YSYEKL come from the germline V gene. This chain's CDR3 is CASSQGRWGAEAFF. In DNA form, the CDR3 reads TGCGCCAGCAGCCAAGGGCGCTGGGGCGCTGAAGCTTTCTTT.

The chain couples TRBV6-5 to TRBJ1-6; D is ambiguous. V was shortened by 8 bases and J by 4 bases, with 15 bases between the two germline ends. This CDR3 is 15 amino acids long. Germline V CDR1 and CDR2: MNHEY, SVGAGI. The CDR3 nucleotides are TGTGCCAGCTACGAGCCCCTATCTTATAATTCACCCCTCCACTTT. This gives the protein CASYEPLSYNSPLHF.

The J gene is TRBJ2-7, the V gene TRBV6-5; a weak D match, TRBD2 (5 bases). Per the germline V gene, CDR1 is MNHEY and CDR2 is SVGAGI. The CDR3 spans 14 residues. Trimming cost V 7 bases and J 2 bases, with 15 bases left between them. Here the CDR3 DNA reads TGTGCCAGCACTTCCGACTACGCCCCCTACGAGCAGTACTTC. This codes for CASTSDYAPYEQYF.

CDR3 sequence reads: CASSYDSPGPRGEQYF. CDR3 coding DNA: TGTGCCAGCAGTTACGACTCTCCGGGTCCCAGGGGGGAGCAGTACTTC. This chain connects TRBV6-2 or TRBV6-3 to TRBJ2-7; the match to TRBD1 covers 7 bases. Germline CDR1 is MNHEY and CDR2 is SVGEGT. After removal of 2 bases from V and 7 bases from J, the junction contained 14 bases not matched to a gene. The CDR3 spans 16 residues.

This clone was detected a few times. The chain couples TRBV10-1 to TRBJ1-6; D gene uncertain. The V gene's germline CDR1 is WNHNN and CDR2 SYGVQD (reference sequence). The CDR3 runs 14 residues. The germline V and J ends were trimmed by 0 bases and 6 bases, with 6 bases remaining between them. The DNA of the CDR3 is TGCGCCAGCAGTGAGTCTCGGGGTAATTCACCCCTCCACTTT. It specifies CASSESRGNSPLHF.

The chain joins TRBV30 to TRBJ2-1, with D perhaps matching TRBD1 (6 bases). This CDR3 has 19 residues. Germline CDR1 GTSNPN, CDR2 SVGIG (reference sequence). V gave up 2 bases and J gave up 3 bases, with 26 bases separating them. The CDR3 reads CAWSFRGQRRLNLYNEQFF. CDR3 nucleotides: TGTGCCTGGAGTTTTCGAGGACAGCGAAGACTCAACCTCTACAATGAGCAGTTCTTC.

This clone was counted only a few times. The chain employs TRBV4-1 and TRBJ1-1; D unresolved. Trimming removed 0 bases from V and 0 bases from J, with 5 bases in between. Germline CDR1 MGHRA, CDR2 YSYEKL. The CDR3 contains 14 residues. CDR3 protein: CASSQETVNTEAFF. As DNA, the CDR3 is TGCGCCAGCAGCCAAGAAACAGTGAACACTGAAGCTTTCTTT.

The chain combines TRBV30 with TRBJ1-6; D remains unclear. The germline V and J ends were trimmed by 1 base and 9 bases, with 10 bases remaining between them. Germline V gene data show CDR1 as GTSNPN and CDR2 as SVGIG (reference sequence). CDR3 length: 13 amino acids. CDR3 amino acids: CAWSEVAGSPLHF. The CDR3 DNA reads TGTGCCTGGAGTGAGGTCGCAGGTTCACCCCTCCACTTT. The full variable domain, in which reference TRBV30 and TRBJ1-6 provide the parts outside the CDR3, is SQTIHQWPATLVQPVGSPLSLECTVEGTSNPNLYWYRQAAGRGLQLLFYSVGIGQISSEVPQNLSASRPQDRQFILSSKKLLLSDSGFYLCAWSEVAGSPLHFGNGTRLTVT.